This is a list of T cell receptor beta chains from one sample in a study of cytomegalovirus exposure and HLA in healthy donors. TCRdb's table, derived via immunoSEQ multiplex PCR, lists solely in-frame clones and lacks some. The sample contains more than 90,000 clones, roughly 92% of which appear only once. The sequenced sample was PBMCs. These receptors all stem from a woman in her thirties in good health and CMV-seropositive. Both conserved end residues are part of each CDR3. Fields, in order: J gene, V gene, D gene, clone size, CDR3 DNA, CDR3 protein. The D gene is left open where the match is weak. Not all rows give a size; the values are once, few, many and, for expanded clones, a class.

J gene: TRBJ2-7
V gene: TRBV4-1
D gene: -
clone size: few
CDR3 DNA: TGCGCCAGCAGCCAAGATTATAGGGGAGGCCACGAGCAGTACTTC
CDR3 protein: CASSQDYRGGHEQYF

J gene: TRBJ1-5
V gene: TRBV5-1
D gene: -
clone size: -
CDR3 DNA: TGCGCCAGCAGCTTGCTTGGCAATCAGCCCCAGCATTTT
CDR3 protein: CASSLLGNQPQHF

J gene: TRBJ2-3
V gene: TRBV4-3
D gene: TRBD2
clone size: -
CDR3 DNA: TGCGCCAGCAGCCAAGATGGGCTAGCGGGAGTCGATACGCAGTATTTT
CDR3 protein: CASSQDGLAGVDTQYF

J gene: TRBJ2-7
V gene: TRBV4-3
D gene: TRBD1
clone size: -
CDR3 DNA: TGCGCCAGCAGCCAGCGCCTCGCCGGGACAGGGAACTACGAGCAGTACTTC
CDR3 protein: CASSQRLAGTGNYEQYF

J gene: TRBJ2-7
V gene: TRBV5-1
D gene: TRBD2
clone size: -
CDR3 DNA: TGCGCCAGCAGAAATACGGGAGGTTCGGTCGAGCAGTACTTC
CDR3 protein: CASRNTGGSVEQYF

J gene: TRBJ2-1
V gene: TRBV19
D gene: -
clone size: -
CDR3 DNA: TGTGCCAGTAGTATAGATTCGGCAGGGCCCTACAATGAGCAGTTCTTC
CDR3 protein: CASSIDSAGPYNEQFF

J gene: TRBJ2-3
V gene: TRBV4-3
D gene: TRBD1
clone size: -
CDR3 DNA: TGCGCCAGCAGCCTCCTGGGACAGAGCACAGATACGCAGTATTTT
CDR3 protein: CASSLLGQSTDTQYF

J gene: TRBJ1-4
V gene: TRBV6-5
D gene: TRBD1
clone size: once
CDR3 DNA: TGTGCCAGCAGTCAAGGACAGGGACCTGAAAAACTGTTTTTT
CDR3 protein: CASSQGQGPEKLFF

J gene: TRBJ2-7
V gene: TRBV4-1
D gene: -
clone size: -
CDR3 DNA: TGCGCCAGCAGCCAATGGACAACCTACGAGCAGTACTTC
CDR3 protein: CASSQWTTYEQYF

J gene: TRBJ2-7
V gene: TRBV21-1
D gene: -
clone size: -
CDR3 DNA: TGTGCCAGCAGCAATGGGGGGGTCGAGCAGTACTTC
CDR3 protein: CASSNGGVEQYF

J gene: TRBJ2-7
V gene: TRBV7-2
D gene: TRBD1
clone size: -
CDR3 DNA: TGTGCCAGCAGCTCCGGGGACAGTCCCTACGAGCAGTACTTC
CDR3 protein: CASSSGDSPYEQYF

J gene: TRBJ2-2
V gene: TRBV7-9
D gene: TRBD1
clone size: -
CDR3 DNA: TGTGCCAGCAGCTTTGGGACAGGGACCGGGGAGCTGTTTTTT
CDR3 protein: CASSFGTGTGELFF

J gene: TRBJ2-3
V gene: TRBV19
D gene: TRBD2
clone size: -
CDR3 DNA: TGTGCCAGTAGCTCCTTTGGGAGCGGGAGGGGCCCAGCAGATACGCAGTATTTT
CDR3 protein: CASSSFGSGRGPADTQYF

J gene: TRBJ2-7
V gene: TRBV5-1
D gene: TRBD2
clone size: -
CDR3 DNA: TGCGCCAGCAGCCTAGGACTAGCGGGAGGGCCGTTGAACGAGCAGTACTTC
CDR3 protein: CASSLGLAGGPLNEQYF

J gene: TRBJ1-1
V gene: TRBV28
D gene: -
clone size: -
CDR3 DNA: TGTGCCAGCAGTAGAGGGTTCGGCACTGAAGCTTTCTTT
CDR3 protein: CASSRGFGTEAFF

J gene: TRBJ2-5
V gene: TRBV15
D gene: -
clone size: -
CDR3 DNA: TGTGCCACCAGCAGGTTCCTCTTACAAGAGACCCAGTACTTC
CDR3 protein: CATSRFLLQETQYF

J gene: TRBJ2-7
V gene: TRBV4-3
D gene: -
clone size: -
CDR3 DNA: TGCGCCAGCAGCCAGAAACAGGGCTACGAGCAGTACTTC
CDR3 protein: CASSQKQGYEQYF

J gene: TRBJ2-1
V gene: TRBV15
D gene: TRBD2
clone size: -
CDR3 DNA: TGTGCCACCAGCAGACCGAAGAGGGCTAGCGGGAAATGGAATGAGCAGTTCTTC
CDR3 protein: CATSRPKRASGKWNEQFF

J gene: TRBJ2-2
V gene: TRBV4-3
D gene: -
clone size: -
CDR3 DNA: TGCGCCAGCAGCCAAGCGGGAACCGGGGAGCTGTTTTTT
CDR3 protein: CASSQAGTGELFF

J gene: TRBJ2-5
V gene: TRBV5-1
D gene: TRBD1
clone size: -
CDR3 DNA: TGCGCCAGCAGCTTGGGGACAGGCAAAGAGACCCAGTACTTC
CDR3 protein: CASSLGTGKETQYF

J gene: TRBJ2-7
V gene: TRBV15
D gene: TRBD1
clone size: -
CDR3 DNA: TGTGCCACCAGCAGGAAGAGCCCGGGACAGGGTGAGCAGTACTTC
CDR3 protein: CATSRKSPGQGEQYF

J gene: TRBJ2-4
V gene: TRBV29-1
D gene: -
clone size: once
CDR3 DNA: TGCAGCGTTGAAGAAACAACAGGGTCTCAGTACTTC
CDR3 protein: CSVEETTGSQYF

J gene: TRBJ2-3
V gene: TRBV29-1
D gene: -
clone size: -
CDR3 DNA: TGCAGCGTTGGCATGCTAGCCCGCACAGATACGCAGTATTTT
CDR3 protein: CSVGMLARTDTQYF

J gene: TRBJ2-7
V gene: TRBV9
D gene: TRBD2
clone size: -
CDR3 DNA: TGTGCCAGCAGCGCCGCTAGCGGGGCCTACGAGCAGTACTTC
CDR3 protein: CASSAASGAYEQYF

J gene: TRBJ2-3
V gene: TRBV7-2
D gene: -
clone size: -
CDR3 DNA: TGTGCCAGCAGAGTCAGCGGGAGCACAGATACGCAGTATTTT
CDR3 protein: CASRVSGSTDTQYF

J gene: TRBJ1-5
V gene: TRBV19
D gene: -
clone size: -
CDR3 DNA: TGTGCCAGTAGCCCACTTAGAGGAGGAGGGAGTAATAGCAATCAGCCCCAGCATTTT
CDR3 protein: CASSPLRGGGSNSNQPQHF

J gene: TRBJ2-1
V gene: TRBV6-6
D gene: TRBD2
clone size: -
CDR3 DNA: TGTGCCAGCTACCTAGCGGGATCTGAGCAGTTCTTC
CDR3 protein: CASYLAGSEQFF

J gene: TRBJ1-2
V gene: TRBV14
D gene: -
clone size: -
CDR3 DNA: TGTGCCAGCAGCCAAGAACAGGACTATGGCTACACCTTC
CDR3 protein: CASSQEQDYGYTF

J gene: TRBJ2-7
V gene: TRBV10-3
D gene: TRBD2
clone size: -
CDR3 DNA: TGTGCCATCAGTGACCACGGGACTAGCGGCTCCTACGAGCAGTACTTC
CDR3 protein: CAISDHGTSGSYEQYF

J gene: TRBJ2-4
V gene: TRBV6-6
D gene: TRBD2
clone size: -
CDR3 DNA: TGTGCCAGCAGTCATAGGACTAGGAACATTCAGTACTTC
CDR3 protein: CASSHRTRNIQYF

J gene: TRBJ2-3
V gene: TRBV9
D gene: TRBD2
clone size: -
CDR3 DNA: TGTGCCAGCAGCGTAGTTGCGTCTAGCGGGAGGGCCGCAGATACGCAGTATTTT
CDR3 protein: CASSVVASSGRAADTQYF

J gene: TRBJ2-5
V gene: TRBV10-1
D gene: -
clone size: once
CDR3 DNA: TGCGCCAGCAGTGAGGGCAGGGGCCTCGAAGAGACCCAGTACTTC
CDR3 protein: CASSEGRGLEETQYF

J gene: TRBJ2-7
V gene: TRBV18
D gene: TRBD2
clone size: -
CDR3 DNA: TGTGCCAGCTCACCAGGGAGGGTTGGCTACGAGCAGTACTTC
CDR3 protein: CASSPGRVGYEQYF

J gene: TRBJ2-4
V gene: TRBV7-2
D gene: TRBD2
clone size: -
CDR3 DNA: TGTGCCAGCAGCTTAGCCGCTAGCGGGGGTGGAGAGTACTTC
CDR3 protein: CASSLAASGGGEYF